This T cell receptor beta chain was observed in a study of spatial heterogeneity in lung cancer. As concerns this clonotype: As yet, its antigen is unknown.

The time point was: sample taken at primary tumor resection. Samples came from 72 TRACERx patients with untreated early-stage lung cancer. Broader study findings: Expanded intratumoral alpha and beta TCR counts tracked tumor mutation counts. Coverage of tumor T cells, by estimate, reached around 6.6% for alpha chains and 11% to 15% for beta chains.

TCRdb reprocessed the 5' RACE reads with MiXCR, giving one entry per CDR3 protein. This table holds about 100,000 distinct CDR3 sequences, under 4.5% found once. The sequencing used lung tumor tissue, collected at surgery. The receptor's source is a male donor with early-stage non-small cell lung cancer.

DNA for the CDR3: TGTGCCAGCGGAAAGGTTTCGGGCAATCAGCCCCAGCATTTT. Amino acid sequence: CASGKVSGNQPQHF. The genes are TRBV28 and TRBJ1-5; D is uncertain. V lost 8 bases to trimming and J lost 2 bases, with 13 bases between them. The CDR3 totals 14 residues. CDR1 and CDR2 (germline): MDHEN, SYDVKM.